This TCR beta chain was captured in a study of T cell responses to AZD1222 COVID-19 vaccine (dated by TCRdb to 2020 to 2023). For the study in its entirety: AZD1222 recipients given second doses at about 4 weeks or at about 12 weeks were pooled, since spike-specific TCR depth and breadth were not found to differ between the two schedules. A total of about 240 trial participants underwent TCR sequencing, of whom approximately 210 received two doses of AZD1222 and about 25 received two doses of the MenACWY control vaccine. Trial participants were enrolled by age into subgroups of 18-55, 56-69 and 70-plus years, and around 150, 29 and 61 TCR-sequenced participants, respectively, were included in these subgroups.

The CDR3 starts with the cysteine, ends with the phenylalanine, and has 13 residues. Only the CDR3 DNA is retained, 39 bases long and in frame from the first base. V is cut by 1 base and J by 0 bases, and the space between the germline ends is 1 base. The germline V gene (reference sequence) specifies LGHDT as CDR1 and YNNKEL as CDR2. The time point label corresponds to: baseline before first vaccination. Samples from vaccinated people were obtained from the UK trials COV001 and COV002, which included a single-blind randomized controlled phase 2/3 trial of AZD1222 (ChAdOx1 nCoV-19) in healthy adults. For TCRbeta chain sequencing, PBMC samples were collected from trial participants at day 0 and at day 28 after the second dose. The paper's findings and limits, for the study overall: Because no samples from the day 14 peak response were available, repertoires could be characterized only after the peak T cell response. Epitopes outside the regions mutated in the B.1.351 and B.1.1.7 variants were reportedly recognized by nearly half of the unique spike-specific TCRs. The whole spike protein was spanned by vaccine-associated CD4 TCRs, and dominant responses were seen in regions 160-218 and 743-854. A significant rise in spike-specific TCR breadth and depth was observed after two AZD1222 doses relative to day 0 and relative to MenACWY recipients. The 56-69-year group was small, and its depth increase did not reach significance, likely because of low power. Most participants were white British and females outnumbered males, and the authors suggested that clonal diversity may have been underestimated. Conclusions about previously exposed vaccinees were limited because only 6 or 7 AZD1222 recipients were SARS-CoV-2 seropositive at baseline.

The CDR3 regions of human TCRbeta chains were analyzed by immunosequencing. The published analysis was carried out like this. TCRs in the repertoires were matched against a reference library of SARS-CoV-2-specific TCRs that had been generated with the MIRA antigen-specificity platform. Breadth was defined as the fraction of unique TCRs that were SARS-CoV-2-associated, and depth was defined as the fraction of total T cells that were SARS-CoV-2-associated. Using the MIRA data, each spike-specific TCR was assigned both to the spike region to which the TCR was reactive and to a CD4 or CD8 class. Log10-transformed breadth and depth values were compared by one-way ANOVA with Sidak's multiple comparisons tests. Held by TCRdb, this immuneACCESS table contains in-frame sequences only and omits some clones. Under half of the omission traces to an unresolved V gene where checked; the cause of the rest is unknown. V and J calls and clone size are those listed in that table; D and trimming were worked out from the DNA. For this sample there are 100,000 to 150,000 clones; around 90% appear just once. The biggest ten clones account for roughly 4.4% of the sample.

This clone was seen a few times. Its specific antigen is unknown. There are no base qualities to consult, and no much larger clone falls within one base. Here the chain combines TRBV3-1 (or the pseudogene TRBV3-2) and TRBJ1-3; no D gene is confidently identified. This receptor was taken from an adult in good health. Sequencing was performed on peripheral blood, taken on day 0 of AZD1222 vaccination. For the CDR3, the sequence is CASSQGSGNTIYF. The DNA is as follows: TGTGCCAGCAGCCAAGGCTCTGGAAACACCATATATTTT.